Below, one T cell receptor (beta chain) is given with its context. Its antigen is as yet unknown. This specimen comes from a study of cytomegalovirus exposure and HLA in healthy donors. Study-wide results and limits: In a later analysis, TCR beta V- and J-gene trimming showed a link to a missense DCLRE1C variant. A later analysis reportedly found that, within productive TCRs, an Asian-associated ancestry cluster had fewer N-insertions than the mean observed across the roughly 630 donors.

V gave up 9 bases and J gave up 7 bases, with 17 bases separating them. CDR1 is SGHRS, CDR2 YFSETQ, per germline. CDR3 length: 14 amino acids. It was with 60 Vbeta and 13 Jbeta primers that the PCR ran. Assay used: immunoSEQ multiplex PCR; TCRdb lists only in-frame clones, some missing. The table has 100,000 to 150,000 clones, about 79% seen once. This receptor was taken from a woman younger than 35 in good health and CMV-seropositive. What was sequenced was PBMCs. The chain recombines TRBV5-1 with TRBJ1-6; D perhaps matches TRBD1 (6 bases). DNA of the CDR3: TGCGCCACCAAACCAGGGGTGCCCAATTCACCCCTCCACTTT. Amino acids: CATKPGVPNSPLHF.